The text below deals with one TCR beta chain. Assay: immunoSEQ multiplex PCR; the TCRdb copy retains only in-frame clones and omits some. In the table there are 110,000 or so clones, over 75% of which are singletons. The sample comes from a study of blood T cell repertoires in COVID-19. Study overall: The United States, Italy and Spain were the sources of the acute and convalescent COVID-19 samples. Sample material is recorded as cDNA or gDNA derived from T cells, B-cell-depleted T cells, or PBMCs.

The CDR3 consists of 15 residues. Trimming removed 0 bases at V and 6 bases at J, with 14 bases between. Germline lookup yields CDR1 MNHNY and CDR2 SVGAGI (reference sequence). This TCR derives from a woman in her seventies who had recovered from COVID-19. The genes are TRBV6-6 and TRBJ1-1; D uncertain. The sequencing input was peripheral blood. In DNA form, the CDR3 reads TGTGCCAGCAGTTACTCGCCTGCGATAACTTCTGAAGCTTTCTTT. It yields the protein CASSYSPAITSEAFF.